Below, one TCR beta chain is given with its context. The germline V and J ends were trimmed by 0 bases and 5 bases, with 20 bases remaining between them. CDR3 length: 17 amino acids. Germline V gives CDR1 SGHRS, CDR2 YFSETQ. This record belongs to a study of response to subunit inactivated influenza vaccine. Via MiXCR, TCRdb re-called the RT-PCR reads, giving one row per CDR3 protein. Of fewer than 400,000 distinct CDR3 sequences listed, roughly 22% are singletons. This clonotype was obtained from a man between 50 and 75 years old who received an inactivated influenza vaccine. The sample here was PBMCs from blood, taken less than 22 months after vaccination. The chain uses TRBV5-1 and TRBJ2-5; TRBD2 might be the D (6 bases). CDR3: CASSLVPTSTSSETQYF. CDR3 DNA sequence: TGCGCCAGCAGCTTGGTTCCCACTAGCACCTCTTCTGAGACCCAGTACTTC.